These T cell receptor beta chains were read from a single sample in a study of T cells in Graves' hyperthyroidism and ophthalmopathy. Each CDR3 protein gets one entry after TCRdb re-called the multiplex PCR reads with MiXCR. Here the sample spans fewer than 750,000 distinct CDR3 sequences, roughly 15% being singletons. The sequencing input was blood. The receptors originated from a woman in her fifties or sixties with Graves' ophthalmopathy. The CDR3 runs from the conserved cysteine through the conserved F or W. The listing skips clone size in some rows; elsewhere it reads once, few, many or a size class.

CDR3aa,abundance,v_gene
CASSRTALPLNEQFF,many,TRBV2
CASSLIAGGDTQYF,many,TRBV7-3
CASSATVSSGNTIYF,once,TRBV19
CATRPDGQETQYF,few,TRBV24-1
CSGRPPTTGRGELFF,many,TRBV20-1
CASSPGQGGINQPQHF,-,TRBV5-5
CASSLGQSDQETQYF,-,TRBV9
CASSLYGQSKRLYGYTF,few,TRBV11-3
CASSILAGGPINEQFF,-,TRBV19
CSARDPMSRNYNEQFF,many,TRBV20-1
CASGHPGGSSYEQYF,many,TRBV27
CASSPRGGGNQPQHF,-,TRBV19
CATSRAVGGIGTDTQYF,-,TRBV15
CASSLSPLPRRKVNTEAFF,many,TRBV27
CASSPLSDTQYF,many,TRBV28
CASSTNGAGTEAFF,-,TRBV7-3
CASSQQESGYSNQPQHF,many,TRBV28
CASKGPSGRHTYNEQFF,few,TRBV11-3
CASSLWVGGSRTDTQYF,many,TRBV28
CSVPSDSTEAFF,-,TRBV29-1
CSAGPDRFEAFF,-,TRBV20-1
CASSTGLAGESSYNEQFF,once,TRBV4-3